This TCR beta chain was found in a study of control samples from healthy donors and cancer patients. Measured with immunoSEQ multiplex PCR; TCRdb has only the in-frame clones, and not every one. The data show about 160,000 clones, approximately 93% seen once. Trimming cost V 4 bases and J 7 bases, with 19 bases left between them. This CDR3 is built from 15 residues. Germline loops: CDR1 SGDLS, CDR2 YYNGEE. The gene calls are TRBV9 and TRBJ2-3; a possible D gene is TRBD2 (5 bases). The sequence derives from a woman aged 40 to 50 in good health. Material: blood. The CDR3 sequence: CASSPEGSRANTQYF. As DNA, the CDR3 is TGTGCCAGCAGCCCAGAGGGCAGCCGGGCGAATACGCAGTATTTT. Together with reference TRBV9 and TRBJ2-3, the CDR3 gives the full variable domain: DSGVTQTPKHLITATGQRVTLRCSPRSGDLSVYWYQQSLDQGLQFLIQYYNGEERAKGNILERFSAQQFPDLHSELNLSSLELGDSALYFCASSPEGSRANTQYFGPGTRLTVL.